The rows below give T cell receptor beta chains drawn from one sample of a study of T cells in Graves' hyperthyroidism and ophthalmopathy. Via MiXCR, TCRdb re-called the multiplex PCR reads, giving one row per CDR3 protein. The data hold hundreds of thousands of distinct CDR3 sequences, with less than 15% observed a single time. The source material was blood. The source of these receptors is a woman aged 18-29 years with Graves' hyperthyroidism. Both conserved end residues are part of each CDR3. D genes are given only for firm matches. Part of the rows lack a size; the others show once, few, many or a class for expanded clones.

V	J	D	size	CDR3	DNA
TRBV28	TRBJ1-5	TRBD1	.	CASSLEPPGQAGQPQHF	TGTGCCAGCAGTTTAGAGCCACCGGGACAGGCGGGACAGCCCCAGCATTTT
TRBV28	TRBJ2-3	.	few	CASSIPVGSSTDTQYF	TGTGCCAGCAGTATCCCTGTGGGATCTAGCACAGATACGCAGTATTTT
TRBV10-1	TRBJ2-3	.	.	CASNRDNTDTQYF	TGCGCCAGCAACCGGGACAACACAGATACGCAGTATTTT
TRBV15	TRBJ2-5	.	many	CATSRNNRGEDQYF	TGTGCCACCAGCAGAAACAATCGTGGCGAGGACCAGTACTTC
TRBV30	TRBJ2-5	.	many	CAYGETQYF	TGTGCCTACGGGGAGACCCAGTACTTC
TRBV20-1	TRBJ1-1	.	few	CSARDRRGNTEAFF	TGCAGTGCTAGAGATCGGAGAGGGAACACTGAAGCTTTCTTT
TRBV20-1	TRBJ1-1	.	.	CSARDRRGSDTEAFF	TGCAGTGCTAGAGATCGGAGGGGCTCGGACACTGAAGCTTTCTTT
TRBV7-3	TRBJ2-1	.	many	CASSLMSVDEQFF	TGTGCCAGCAGCTTAATGAGCGTAGATGAGCAGTTCTTC
TRBV3-1	TRBJ2-5	.	many	CASSQEGEEKTQYF	TGTGCCAGCAGCCAAGAAGGAGAAGAAAAGACCCAGTACTTC
TRBV30	TRBJ1-2	.	.	CAWSGFKGYTF	TGTGCCTGGAGTGGGTTCAAAGGCTACACCTTC
TRBV12-3/TRBV12-4	TRBJ1-3	TRBD1	few	CASSKGQGAAGNTIYF	TGTGCCAGCAGCAAGGGACAGGGGGCGGCTGGAAACACCATATATTTT
TRBV29-1	TRBJ2-1	TRBD1	many	CSVPPGQGNNEQFF	TGCAGCGTGCCTCCGGGACAGGGGAACAATGAGCAGTTCTTC
TRBV27	TRBJ1-1	.	many	CASSKEGGPAEAFF	TGTGCCAGCAGTAAAGAGGGGGGTCCGGCTGAAGCTTTCTTT
TRBV19	TRBJ2-2	.	few	CASLRGGELFF	TGTGCCAGTTTAAGAGGCGGGGAGCTGTTTTTT
TRBV9	TRBJ2-7	TRBD2	many	CASSVGTSVEQYF	TGTGCCAGCAGCGTAGGGACTAGCGTGGAGCAGTACTTC
TRBV11-1	TRBJ2-7	.	many	CASSFGHSYEQYF	TGTGCCAGCAGCTTTGGACACAGCTACGAGCAGTACTTC
TRBV5-8	TRBJ1-2	.	.	CASSLIQSWSYGYTF	TGTGCCAGCAGCTTGATTCAGAGTTGGAGCTATGGCTACACCTTC
TRBV3-1	TRBJ2-1	TRBD2	many	CASSQAAVTSGKASEQFF	TGTGCCAGCAGCCAAGCGGCCGTAACTAGCGGGAAGGCAAGTGAGCAGTTCTTC
TRBV3-1	TRBJ2-1	.	many	CASSQLPDSGFNEQFF	TGTGCCAGCAGCCAACTCCCGGACAGCGGGTTCAATGAGCAGTTCTTC
TRBV20-1	TRBJ2-7	TRBD2	many	CSARTSGGREQYF	TGCAGTGCTAGGACTAGCGGAGGGCGCGAGCAGTACTTC
TRBV28	TRBJ1-2	TRBD1	many	CASSPAPDRLLGYTF	TGTGCCAGCAGTCCCGCCCCGGACAGGCTTTTAGGCTACACCTTC
TRBV27	TRBJ1-1	.	many	CASSPGQTPTEAFF	TGTGCCAGCAGTCCCGGACAGACGCCCACTGAAGCTTTCTTT
TRBV7-3	TRBJ2-1	.	few	CASSLPPGRFGNEQFF	TGTGCCAGCAGCCTCCCCCCAGGGAGATTTGGCAATGAGCAGTTCTTC
TRBV12-3/TRBV12-4	TRBJ2-1	TRBD2	few	CASSLTELASPSYNEQFF	TGTGCCAGCAGTTTAACGGAACTAGCGTCACCTTCCTACAATGAGCAGTTCTTC
TRBV3-1	TRBJ1-1	.	many	CASSPFMNTEAFF	TGTGCCAGCAGCCCGTTTATGAACACTGAAGCTTTCTTT
TRBV28	TRBJ2-1	.	many	CASSLEAYKYNEQFF	TGTGCCAGCAGTTTGGAGGCCTACAAGTACAATGAGCAGTTCTTC